This TCR beta chain stems from a study of tumor and adjacent non-tumor tissue in lung cancer. The template was RNA from unsorted bulk tissue. The CDR3 runs 12 residues. Per germline, CDR1 DFQATT and CDR2 SNEGSKA (reference sequence). Trimming removed 0 bases at V and 7 bases at J, with 9 bases between. A modified ARM-PCR protocol with three rounds of nested PCR amplified TCRbeta. One entry per CDR3 protein results from TCRdb running MiXCR on the multiplex PCR reads. The sample holds about 200,000 distinct CDR3 sequences, 71% seen once. The sample consisted of lung tumor tissue. The sequence was obtained from a man aged 55-75 years with non-small cell lung cancer. This rearrangement joins TRBV20-1 to TRBJ1-2, with D unclear. As DNA, the CDR3 is TGCAGTGCTAGAGAGAGGGTAGGTGGCTACACCTTC. As protein: CSARERVGGYTF.